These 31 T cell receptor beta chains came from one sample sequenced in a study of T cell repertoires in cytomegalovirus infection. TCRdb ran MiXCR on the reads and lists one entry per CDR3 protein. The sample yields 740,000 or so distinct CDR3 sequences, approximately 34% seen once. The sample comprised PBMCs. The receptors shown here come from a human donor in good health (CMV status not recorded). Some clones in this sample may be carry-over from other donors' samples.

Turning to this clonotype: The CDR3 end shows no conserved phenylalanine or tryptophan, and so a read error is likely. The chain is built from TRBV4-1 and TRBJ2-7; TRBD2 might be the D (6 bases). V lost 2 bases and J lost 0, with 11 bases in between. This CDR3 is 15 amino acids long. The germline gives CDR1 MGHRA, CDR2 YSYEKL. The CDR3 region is CASSQYAGSSYEQYC. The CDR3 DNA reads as TGCGCCAGCAGCCAATACGCGGGGAGCTCCTACGAGCAGTACTGC.

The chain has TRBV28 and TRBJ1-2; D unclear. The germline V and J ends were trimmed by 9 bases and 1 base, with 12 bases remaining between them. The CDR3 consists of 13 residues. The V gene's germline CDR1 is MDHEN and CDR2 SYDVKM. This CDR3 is CASYLGHNYGYTF. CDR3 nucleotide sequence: TGTGCCAGTTATCTAGGGCATAACTATGGCTACACCTTC.

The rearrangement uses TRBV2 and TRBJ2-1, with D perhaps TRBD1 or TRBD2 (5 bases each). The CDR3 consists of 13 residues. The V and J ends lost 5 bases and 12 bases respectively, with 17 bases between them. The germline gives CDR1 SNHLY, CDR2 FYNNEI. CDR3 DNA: TGTGCCAGCAGTTCCCGACGGGACCTCGGGCAGTTCTTC. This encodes CASSSRRDLGQFF.

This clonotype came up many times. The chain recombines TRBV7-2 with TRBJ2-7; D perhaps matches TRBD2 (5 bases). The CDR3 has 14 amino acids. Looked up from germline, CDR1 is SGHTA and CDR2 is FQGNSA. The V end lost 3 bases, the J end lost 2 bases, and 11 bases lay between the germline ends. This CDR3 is CASSFSSGPYEQYF. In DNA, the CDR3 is TGTGCCAGCAGCTTCTCCAGCGGTCCCTACGAGCAGTACTTC.

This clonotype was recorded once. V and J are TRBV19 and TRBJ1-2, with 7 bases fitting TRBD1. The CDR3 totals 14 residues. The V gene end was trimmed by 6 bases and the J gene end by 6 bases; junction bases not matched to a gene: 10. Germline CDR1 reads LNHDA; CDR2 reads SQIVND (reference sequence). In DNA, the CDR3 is TGTGCCAGTAGGAAACAGGGGTCCGGGAATGGCTACACCTTC. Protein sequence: CASRKQGSGNGYTF.

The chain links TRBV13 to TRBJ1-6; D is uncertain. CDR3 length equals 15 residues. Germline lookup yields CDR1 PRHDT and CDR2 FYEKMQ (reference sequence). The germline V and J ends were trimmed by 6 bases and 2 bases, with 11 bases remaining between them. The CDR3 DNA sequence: TGTGCCAGCAGGATATCTACCCCCTATAATTCACCCCTCCACTTT. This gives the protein CASRISTPYNSPLHF.

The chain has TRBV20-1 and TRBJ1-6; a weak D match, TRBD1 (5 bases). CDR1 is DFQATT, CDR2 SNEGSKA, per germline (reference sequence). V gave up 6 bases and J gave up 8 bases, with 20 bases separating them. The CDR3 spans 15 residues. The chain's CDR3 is CSAWKTGTPDSPLHF. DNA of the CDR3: TGCAGTGCCTGGAAGACCGGGACCCCAGATTCACCCCTCCACTTT.

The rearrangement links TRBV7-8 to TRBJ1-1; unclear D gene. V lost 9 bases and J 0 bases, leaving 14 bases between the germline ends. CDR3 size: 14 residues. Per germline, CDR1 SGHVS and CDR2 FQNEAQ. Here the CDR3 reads CARGLVTVNTEAFF. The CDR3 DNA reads TGTGCCAGAGGCTTGGTAACAGTGAACACTGAAGCTTTCTTT.

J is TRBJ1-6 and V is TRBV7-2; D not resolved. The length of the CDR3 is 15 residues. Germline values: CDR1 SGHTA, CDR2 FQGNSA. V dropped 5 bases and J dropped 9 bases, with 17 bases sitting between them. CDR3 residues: CASSALKGWTSPLHF. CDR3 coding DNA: TGTGCCAGCAGCGCCCTAAAGGGATGGACTTCACCCCTCCACTTT.

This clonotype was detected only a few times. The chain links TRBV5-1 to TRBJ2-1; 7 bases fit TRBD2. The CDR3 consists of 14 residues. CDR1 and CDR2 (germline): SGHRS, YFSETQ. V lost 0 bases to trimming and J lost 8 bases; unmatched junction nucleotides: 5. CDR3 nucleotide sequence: TGCGCCAGCAGCTTGGGGACTAGGAGCCATGAGCAGTTCTTC. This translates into CASSLGTRSHEQFF. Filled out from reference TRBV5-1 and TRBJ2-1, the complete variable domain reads KAGVTQTPRYLIKTRGQQVTLSCSPISGHRSVSWYQQTPGQGLQFLFEYFSETQRNKGNFPGRFSGRQFSNSRSEMNVSTLELGDSALYLCASSLGTRSHEQFFGPGTRLTVL.

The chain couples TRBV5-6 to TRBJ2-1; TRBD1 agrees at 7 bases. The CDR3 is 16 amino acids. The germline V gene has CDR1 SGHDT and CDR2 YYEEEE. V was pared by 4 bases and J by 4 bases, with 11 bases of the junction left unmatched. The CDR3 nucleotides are TGTGCCAGCAGCATCCCCGGGACAGTTACTTACAATGAGCAGTTCTTC. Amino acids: CASSIPGTVTYNEQFF.

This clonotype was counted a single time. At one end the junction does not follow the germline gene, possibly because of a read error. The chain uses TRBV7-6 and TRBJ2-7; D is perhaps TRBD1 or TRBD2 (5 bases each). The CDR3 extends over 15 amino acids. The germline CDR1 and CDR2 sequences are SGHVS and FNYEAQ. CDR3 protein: CASSLESGQGYEHYF. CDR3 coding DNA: TGTGCCAGCAGCTTAGAATCGGGGCAGGGCTACGAGCATTACTTC.

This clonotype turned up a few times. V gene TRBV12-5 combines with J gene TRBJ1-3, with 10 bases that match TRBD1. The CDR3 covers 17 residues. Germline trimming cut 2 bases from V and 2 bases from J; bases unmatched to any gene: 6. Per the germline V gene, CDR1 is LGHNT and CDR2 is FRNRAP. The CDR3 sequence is CASGLQHGTGAGNTIYF. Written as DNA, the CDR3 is TGTGCTAGTGGTTTGCAGCATGGGACAGGGGCTGGAAACACCATATATTTT.

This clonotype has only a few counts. The CDR3 bases are TGTGCCAGCAGCGACCTAGGGATTAGCACAGATACGCAGTATTTT. Translated: CASSDLGISTDTQYF. V and J are TRBV7-9 and TRBJ2-3; the D is unclear. Trimming stripped 5 bases from V and 0 bases from J, with 12 bases between. The V gene's germline CDR1 is SEHNR and CDR2 FQNEAQ (reference sequence). The CDR3 contains 15 residues. The full variable domain, in which reference TRBV7-9 and TRBJ2-3 provide the parts outside the CDR3, is DTGVSQNPRHKITKRGQNVTFRCDPISEHNRLYWYRQTLGQGPEFLTYFQNEAQLEKSRLLSDRFSAERPKGSFSTLEIQRTEQGDSAMYLCASSDLGISTDTQYFGPGTRLTVL.

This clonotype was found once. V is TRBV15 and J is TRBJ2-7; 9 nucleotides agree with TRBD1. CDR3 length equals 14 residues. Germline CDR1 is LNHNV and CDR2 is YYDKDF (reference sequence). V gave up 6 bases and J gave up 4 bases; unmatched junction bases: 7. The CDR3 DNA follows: TGTGCCACCAGGGACAGGGGTTCGGGATACGAGCAGTACTTC. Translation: CATRDRGSGYEQYF.

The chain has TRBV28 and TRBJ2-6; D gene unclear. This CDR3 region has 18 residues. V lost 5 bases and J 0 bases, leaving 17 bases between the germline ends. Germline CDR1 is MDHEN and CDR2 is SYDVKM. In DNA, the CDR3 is TGTGCCAGCAGTCCTACCATGACATTTTCCTCTGGGGCCAACGTCCTGACTTTC. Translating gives CASSPTMTFSSGANVLTF.

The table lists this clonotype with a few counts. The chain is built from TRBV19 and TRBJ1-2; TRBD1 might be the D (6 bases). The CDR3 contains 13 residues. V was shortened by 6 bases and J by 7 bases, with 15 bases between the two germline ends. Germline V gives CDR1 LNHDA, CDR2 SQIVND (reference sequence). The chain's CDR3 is CASSPDRIRGYTF. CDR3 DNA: TGTGCCAGTAGCCCAGACAGGATTCGTGGCTACACCTTC. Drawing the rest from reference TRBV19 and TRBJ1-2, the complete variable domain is DGGITQSPKYLFRKEGQNVTLSCEQNLNHDAMYWYRQDPGQGLRLIYYSQIVNDFQKGDIAEGYSVSREKKESFPLTVTSAQKNPTAFYLCASSPDRIRGYTFGSGTRLTVV.

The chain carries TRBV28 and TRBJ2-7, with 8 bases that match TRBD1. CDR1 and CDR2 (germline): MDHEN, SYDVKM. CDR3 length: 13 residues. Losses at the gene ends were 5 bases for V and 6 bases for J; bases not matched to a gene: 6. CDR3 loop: CASSNQGAGEQYF. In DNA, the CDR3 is TGTGCCAGCAGTAACCAGGGGGCTGGCGAGCAGTACTTC. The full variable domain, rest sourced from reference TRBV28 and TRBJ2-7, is DVKVTQSSRYLVKRTGEKVFLECVQDMDHENMFWYRQDPGLGLRLIYFSYDVKMKEKGDIPEGYSVSREKKERFSLILESASTNQTSMYLCASSNQGAGEQYFGPGTRLTVT.

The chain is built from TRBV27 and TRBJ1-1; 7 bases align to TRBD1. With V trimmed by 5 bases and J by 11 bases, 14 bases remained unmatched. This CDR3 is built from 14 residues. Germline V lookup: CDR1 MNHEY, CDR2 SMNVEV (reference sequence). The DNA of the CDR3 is TGTGCCAGCAGTCTCAGGGGGGGTTCCCCCGAGGCTTTCTTT. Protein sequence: CASSLRGGSPEAFF.

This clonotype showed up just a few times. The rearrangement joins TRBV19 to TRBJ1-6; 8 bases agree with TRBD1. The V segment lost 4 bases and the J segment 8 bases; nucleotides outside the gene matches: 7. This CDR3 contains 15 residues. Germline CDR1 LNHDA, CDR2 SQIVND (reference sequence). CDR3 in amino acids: CASSTRGQGDSPLHF. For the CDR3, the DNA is TGTGCCAGTAGTACCCGCGGACAGGGTGATTCACCCCTCCACTTT.

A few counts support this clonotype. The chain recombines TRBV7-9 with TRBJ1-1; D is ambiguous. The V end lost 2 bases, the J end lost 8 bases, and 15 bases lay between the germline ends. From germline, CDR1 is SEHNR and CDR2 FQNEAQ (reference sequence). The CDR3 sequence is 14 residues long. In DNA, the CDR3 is TGTGCCAGCAGCTTAAAAAGTATGGGAGGAGAAGCTTTCTTT. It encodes CASSLKSMGGEAFF.

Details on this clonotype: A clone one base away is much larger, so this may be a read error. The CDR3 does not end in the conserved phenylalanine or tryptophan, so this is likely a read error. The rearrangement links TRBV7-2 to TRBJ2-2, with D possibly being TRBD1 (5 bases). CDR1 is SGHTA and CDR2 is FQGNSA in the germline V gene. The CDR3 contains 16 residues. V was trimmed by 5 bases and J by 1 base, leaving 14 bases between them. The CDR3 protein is CASSPRNTGNTGELFC. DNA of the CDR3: TGTGCCAGCAGCCCTCGGAATACAGGGAACACCGGGGAGCTGTTTTGT.

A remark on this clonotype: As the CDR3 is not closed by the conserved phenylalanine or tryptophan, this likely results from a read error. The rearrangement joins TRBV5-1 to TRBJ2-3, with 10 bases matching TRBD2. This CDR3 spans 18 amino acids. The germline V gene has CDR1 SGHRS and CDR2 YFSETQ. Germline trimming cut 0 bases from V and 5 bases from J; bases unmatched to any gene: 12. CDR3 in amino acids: CASSLAEALAGVRDTQYV. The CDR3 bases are TGCGCCAGCAGCTTGGCCGAGGCCCTAGCGGGAGTTCGAGATACGCAGTATGTT.

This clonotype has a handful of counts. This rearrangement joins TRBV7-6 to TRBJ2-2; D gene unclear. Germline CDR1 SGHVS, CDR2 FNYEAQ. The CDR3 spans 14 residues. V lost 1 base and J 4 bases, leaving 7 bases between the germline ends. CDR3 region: CASSLVSITGELFF. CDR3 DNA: TGTGCCAGCAGCTTAGTGTCGATCACCGGGGAGCTGTTTTTT.

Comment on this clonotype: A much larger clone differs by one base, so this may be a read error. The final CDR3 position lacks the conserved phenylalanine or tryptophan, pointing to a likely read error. The CDR3 protein is CASSPGGTQQFL. CDR3 bases: TGTGCCAGCAGTCCTGGAGGTACCCAGCAGTTCTTA. The gene calls are TRBV27 and TRBJ2-1, with D possibly TRBD2 on 5 matching bases. Germline CDR1 and CDR2: MNHEY and SMNVEV (reference sequence). V lost 5 bases and J 11 bases, leaving 13 bases between the germline ends. This CDR3 contains 12 residues.

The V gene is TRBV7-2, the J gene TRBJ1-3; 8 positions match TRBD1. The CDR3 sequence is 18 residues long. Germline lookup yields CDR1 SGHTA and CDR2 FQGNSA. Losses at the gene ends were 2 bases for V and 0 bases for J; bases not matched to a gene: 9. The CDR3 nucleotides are TGTGCCAGCAGCTTATACCAGACAGGGGCCTACTCTGGAAACACCATATATTTT. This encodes CASSLYQTGAYSGNTIYF.

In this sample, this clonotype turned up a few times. The CDR3 nucleotides read TGTGCCAGCAGACCACTAGGACGGAGGGAGACCCAGTACTTC. Its protein is CASRPLGRRETQYF. V and J are TRBV27 and TRBJ2-5; D might be TRBD2 (5 bases). The CDR3 contains 14 residues. V lost 6 bases, J lost 5 bases, and 16 bases lay in between. CDR1 and CDR2 (germline): MNHEY, SMNVEV (reference sequence).

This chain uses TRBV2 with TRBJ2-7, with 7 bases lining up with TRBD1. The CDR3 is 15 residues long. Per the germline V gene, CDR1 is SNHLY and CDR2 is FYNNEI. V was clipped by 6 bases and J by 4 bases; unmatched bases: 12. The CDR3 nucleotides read TGTGCCAGCAGCACCTCAGGACAGGTCGGGTACGAGCAGTACTTC. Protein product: CASSTSGQVGYEQYF.

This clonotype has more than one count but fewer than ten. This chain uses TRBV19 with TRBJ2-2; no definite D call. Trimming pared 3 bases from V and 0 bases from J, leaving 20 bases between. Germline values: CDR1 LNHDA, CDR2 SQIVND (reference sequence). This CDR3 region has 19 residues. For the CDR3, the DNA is TGTGCCAGTAGTATTGGCCCCCTTTTGGCGGTCGCGAACACCGGGGAGCTGTTTTTT. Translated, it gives CASSIGPLLAVANTGELFF.

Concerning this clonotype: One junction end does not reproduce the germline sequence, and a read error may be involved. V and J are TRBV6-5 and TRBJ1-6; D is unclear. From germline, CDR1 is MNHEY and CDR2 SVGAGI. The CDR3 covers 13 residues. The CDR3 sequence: CDSSYGPNSPLHF. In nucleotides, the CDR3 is TGTGACAGCAGTTACGGTCCGAATTCACCCCTCCACTTT.

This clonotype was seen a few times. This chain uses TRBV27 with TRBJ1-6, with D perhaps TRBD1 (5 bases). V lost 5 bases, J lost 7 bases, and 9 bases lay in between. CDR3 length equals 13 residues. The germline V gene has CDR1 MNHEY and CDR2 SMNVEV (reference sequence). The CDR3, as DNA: TGTGCCAGCAGTCCTCGACAGAATTCACCCCTCCACTTT. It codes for CASSPRQNSPLHF.